This T cell receptor (beta chain) originates from a study of CD8 T cells in ankylosing spondylitis. This clonotype has a count of ten or more. The antigen is unknown. Via MiXCR, TCRdb re-called the 5' RACE reads, giving one row per CDR3 protein. The repertoire has around 490,000 distinct CDR3 sequences, approximately 5% of them found once; the top ten carry under 4.5%. General study results and limits: What appeared characteristic of ankylosing spondylitis blood was a TCR beta motif of about eight highly homologous variants. As reported, disease-linked clones showed significant enrichment in matched ankylosing spondylitis synovial fluid.

Germline V gene sequence: CDR1 ENHRY, CDR2 SYGVKD. The J segment lost 5 bases and the V segment lost 11 bases, leaving 6 bases of the junction unmatched. This CDR3 is 13 amino acids long. What was sequenced was blood, either unsorted or a sorted T cell fraction (not recorded which). The V gene is TRBV10-3, the J gene TRBJ1-6; 7 nucleotides agree with TRBD1. The sequence came from a male donor with ankylosing spondylitis. CDR3 region: CAVGGQDNSPLHF. CDR3 nucleotides: TGTGCCGTGGGCGGACAGGATAATTCACCCCTCCACTTT.